A single sample gave rise to the 28 T cell receptor beta chains below, sequenced in a study of OX40 agonist ivuxolimab in advanced cancers. The protocol was immunoSEQ multiplex PCR, while the TCRdb copy is restricted to in-frame clones and leaves out a portion. The sample contains about 67,000 clones, 87% of which appear only once. The material was CD4+ or CD8+ T cells sorted from blood, obtained in a trial of the OX40 agonist ivuxolimab. These receptors all stem from an adult with an advanced solid tumor such as melanoma, head and neck, liver or kidney cancer.

The chain carries TRBV7-2 and TRBJ1-2; tentative D call: TRBD1 (5 bases). Trimming cost V 5 bases and J 14 bases, with 18 bases left between them. The CDR3 length is 12 residues. CDR1 is SGHTA, CDR2 FQGNSA, per germline. CDR3 coding DNA: TGTGCCAGCAGCCCAGAGATGGGGGAGAGGACCTTC. Protein product: CASSPEMGERTF.

The chain couples TRBV15 to TRBJ1-5; D uncertain. The germline V and J ends were trimmed by 3 bases and 1 base, with 4 bases remaining between them. The CDR3 extends over 13 amino acids. Germline loops: CDR1 LNHNV, CDR2 YYDKDF (reference sequence). The CDR3 DNA follows: TGTGCCACCAGCAGGGGGAGCAATCAGCCCCAGCATTTT. Translated, it gives CATSRGSNQPQHF.

The chain uses TRBV7-8 and TRBJ2-7; 9 positions agree with TRBD2. J gave up 5 bases and V 2 bases, and 7 bases lay outside the gene matches. Germline V gene lookup returns CDR1 SGHVS and CDR2 FQNEAQ. This CDR3 has 15 amino acids. CDR3 nucleotides: TGTGCCAGCAGCTTAACTGGTAGCGGGAGTAACGAGCAGTACTTC. This codes for CASSLTGSGSNEQYF.

The chain employs TRBV4-1 and TRBJ1-6, with 9 bases matching TRBD1. The ends lost 0 bases at V and 14 bases at J; junction bases unmatched: 8. Germline CDR1 is MGHRA and CDR2 is YSYEKL. The CDR3 has 15 amino acids. The CDR3 bases are TGCGCCAGCAGCCAAGAGGCAGGGACAGGGAGAGCCCTCCACTTT. This sequence encodes CASSQEAGTGRALHF.

This rearrangement joins TRBV10-1 to TRBJ2-3, with D tentatively TRBD1 or TRBD2 (5 bases each). There are 14 residues in the CDR3. The germline gives CDR1 WNHNN, CDR2 SYGVQD (reference sequence). Trimming pared 1 base from V and 0 bases from J, leaving 5 bases between. This CDR3 is CASSEWDSTDTQYF. The CDR3 DNA sequence: TGCGCCAGCAGTGAGTGGGACAGCACAGATACGCAGTATTTT.

The CDR3 region is CASSGYYSYNEQFF. The CDR3 nucleotides are TGTGCCAGCAGCGGATATTACTCCTACAATGAGCAGTTCTTC. This chain links TRBV9 with TRBJ2-1; D unclear. Germline V gives CDR1 SGDLS, CDR2 YYNGEE. The CDR3 extends over 14 amino acids. V was clipped by 3 bases and J by 0 bases, with 7 bases between them.

The rearrangement joins TRBV6-6 to TRBJ1-4, with D perhaps TRBD1 (5 bases). Germline V CDR1 and CDR2: MNHNY, SVGAGI (reference sequence). CDR3 length equals 15 residues. With 7 bases removed from V and 7 bases from J, the gap between germline ends came to 19 bases. CDR3: CASTETPQGGEKLFF. CDR3 sequence (DNA): TGTGCCAGCACCGAGACCCCCCAGGGAGGTGAAAAACTGTTTTTT.

This sequence joins TRBV7-2 and TRBJ2-3; unclear D gene. CDR3 length: 14 residues. From germline, CDR1 is SGHTA and CDR2 FQGNSA. The ends were cut back, 5 bases at V and 3 bases at J, with 12 bases in the middle. CDR3 in DNA: TGTGCCAGCAGCGTTACTACATCAACAGATACGCAGTATTTT. Amino acids: CASSVTTSTDTQYF.

A single count supports this clone. The rearrangement uses TRBV6-5 and TRBJ1-5, with D hard to call. This CDR3 has 14 amino acids. Trimming cost V 2 bases and J 5 bases, with 10 bases left between them. The germline V gene encodes CDR1 MNHEY and CDR2 SVGAGI. CDR3 in amino acids: CASSYAGIDQPQHF. In DNA, the CDR3 is TGTGCCAGCAGTTACGCCGGGATCGATCAGCCCCAGCATTTT.

The V call is TRBV6-1, the J call TRBJ2-3, with 7 bases fitting TRBD1. Germline V gene data show CDR1 as MNHNS and CDR2 as SASEGT. V shed 7 bases and J 0 bases; nucleotides not matched to a gene: 7. The CDR3 consists of 15 residues. The CDR3 here is CASTPQGVSTDTQYF. The CDR3 nucleotides are TGTGCCAGCACCCCTCAGGGGGTAAGCACAGATACGCAGTATTTT.

This chain connects TRBV5-1 to TRBJ2-5, with a possible D match to TRBD2 (7 bases). This CDR3 comprises 14 residues. Germline loops: CDR1 SGHRS, CDR2 YFSETQ. V shed 0 bases and J shed 4 bases, with 10 bases lying between them. CDR3: CASSLVGGAETQYF. CDR3 DNA sequence: TGCGCCAGCAGCTTGGTAGGGGGGGCAGAGACCCAGTACTTC.

The rearrangement links TRBV7-9 to TRBJ1-5; 7 positions agree with TRBD1. V trimming: 5 bases; J trimming: 4 bases; junction bases outside the gene matches: 8. The germline V gene encodes CDR1 SEHNR and CDR2 FQNEAQ (reference sequence). This CDR3 region has 15 residues. Written as DNA, the CDR3 is TGTGCCAGCAGCCCAGAGGGCAGGGGGAATCAGCCCCAGCATTTT. It specifies CASSPEGRGNQPQHF.

This rearrangement joins TRBV7-2 to TRBJ1-6; D remains ambiguous. CDR1 and CDR2 from the germline V gene are SGHTA and FQGNSA. V shed 5 bases and J shed 15 bases, with 23 bases lying between them. This CDR3 is 15 amino acids long. The DNA of the CDR3 is TGTGCCAGCAGCCCAAACTTGGGTACTCCTGGCATCCTCCACTTT. Its translation is CASSPNLGTPGILHF.

This chain joins TRBV6-5 and TRBJ1-3; the D is unclear. The germline V gene encodes CDR1 MNHEY and CDR2 SVGAGI. V was shortened by 7 bases and J by 0 bases, with 10 bases between the two germline ends. The CDR3 totals 14 residues. CDR3 loop: CASKVGYSGNTIYF. The CDR3 DNA follows: TGTGCCAGCAAAGTGGGGTACTCTGGAAACACCATATATTTT.

The chain links TRBV13 to TRBJ1-1; D remains ambiguous. CDR3 length equals 16 residues. CDR1 is PRHDT, CDR2 FYEKMQ, per germline (reference sequence). V shed 5 bases and J shed 5 bases, with 21 bases lying between them. In nucleotides, the CDR3 is TGTGCCAGCAGCCCGAATTGGGCGCCGGAGCGGACTGAAGCTTTCTTT. Translation gives CASSPNWAPERTEAFF.

V and J are TRBV13 and TRBJ2-5; TRBD1 might be the D (7 bases). TRBJ2-7 explains the end of the DNA better; the J call may be wrong. Germline V gene data show CDR1 as PRHDT and CDR2 as FYEKMQ (reference sequence). The CDR3 runs to 14 residues. The CDR3 DNA is TGTGCCAGCAGTAGGAGGGACAGCCACTACGAGCAGTACTTC. Translating it yields CASSRRDSHYEQYF.

This chain links TRBV11-2 with TRBJ1-4, with D hard to call. Trimming left V 4 bases short and J 8 bases short, with 8 bases between. Per germline, CDR1 SGHAT and CDR2 FQNNGV. The CDR3 consists of 12 residues. The CDR3 region has the DNA TGTGCCAGCAGCTCTCAGGCCGAAAAACTGTTTTTT. This sequence encodes CASSSQAEKLFF.

This chain links TRBV29-1 with TRBJ1-1, with 8 bases lining up with TRBD1. The CDR3 contains 15 residues. Germline V gives CDR1 SQVTM, CDR2 ANQGSEA. The junction had 10 bases not matched to a gene; V was cut back by 6 bases and J by 1 base. The CDR3 loop is CSVRGETGANTEAFF. The CDR3 DNA reads as TGCAGCGTGAGGGGAGAGACAGGGGCGAACACTGAAGCTTTCTTT.

V and J are TRBV28 and TRBJ2-1; TRBD2 agrees at 9 bases. This CDR3 spans 16 amino acids. Trimming cost V 4 bases and J 1 base; bases outside gene matches: 5. The germline V gene encodes CDR1 MDHEN and CDR2 SYDVKM. The CDR3 DNA reads TGTGCCAGCAGTTCGGCTAGCGGGGCATCCTACAATGAGCAGTTCTTC. Translating it yields CASSSASGASYNEQFF.

The CDR3 protein is CASSLATEAFF. The CDR3 DNA is TGTGCCAGCAGTTTAGCCACTGAAGCTTTCTTT. V is TRBV27 and J is TRBJ1-1; D not certain. V dropped 2 bases and J dropped 4 bases, with 2 bases sitting between them. This CDR3 contains 11 residues. Germline CDR1 reads MNHEY; CDR2 reads SMNVEV (reference sequence).

The CDR3 nucleotides read TGTGCCAGCAGCCCTCGGACAGGGATGAACAATCAGCCCCAGCATTTT. Translation: CASSPRTGMNNQPQHF. J is TRBJ1-5 and V is TRBV9; 8 bases fit TRBD1. The CDR3 is made up of 16 amino acids. Trimming removed 4 bases from V and 3 bases from J; junction bases left unmatched: 9. Germline V CDR1 and CDR2: SGDLS, YYNGEE.

DNA for the CDR3: TGTGCCAGCGGGCAAAGCACAGATACGCAGTATTTT. Its protein product is CASGQSTDTQYF. The chain links TRBV9 to TRBJ2-3, with D hard to call. Germline V lookup: CDR1 SGDLS, CDR2 YYNGEE. The V and J ends lost 7 bases and 0 bases respectively, with 6 bases between them. This CDR3 spans 12 amino acids.

The chain carries TRBV5-5 and TRBJ2-3; D assignment may be TRBD1 or TRBD2 (5 bases each). Between the trimmed V and J ends, which lost 1 base and 4 bases, there was a span of 13 bases. The CDR3 length is 15 residues. In germline, CDR1 is SGHKS, CDR2 YYEKEE (reference sequence). The CDR3: CASSLNRQRADTQYF. As DNA, the CDR3 is TGTGCCAGCAGCTTGAACAGGCAGAGGGCAGATACGCAGTATTTT. Supplemented by reference TRBV5-5 and TRBJ2-3, the full variable domain reads DAGVTQSPTHLIKTRGQQVTLRCSPISGHKSVSWYQQVLGQGPQFIFQYYEKEERGRGNFPDRFSARQFPNYSSELNVNALLLGDSALYLCASSLNRQRADTQYFGPGTRLTVL.

This sequence joins TRBV30 and TRBJ2-3; D gene unclear. With 5 bases removed from V and 2 bases from J, the gap between germline ends came to 8 bases. The CDR3 length is 12 residues. Germline CDR1 reads GTSNPN; CDR2 reads SVGIG (reference sequence). This chain's CDR3 is CAWYLSTDTQYF. Here the CDR3 DNA reads TGTGCCTGGTACTTGTCCACAGATACGCAGTATTTT. The full variable domain, with the rest looked up from reference TRBV30 and TRBJ2-3, is SQTIHQWPATLVQPVGSPLSLECTVEGTSNPNLYWYRQAAGRGLQLLFYSVGIGQISSEVPQNLSASRPQDRQFILSSKKLLLSDSGFYLCAWYLSTDTQYFGPGTRLTVL.

The chain employs TRBV9 and TRBJ1-6; D remains unclear. Germline V gene data show CDR1 as SGDLS and CDR2 as YYNGEE. The ends were cut back, 2 bases at V and 0 bases at J, with 3 bases in the middle. This CDR3 is built from 14 residues. The CDR3 nucleotides read TGTGCCAGCAGCGTGAACTCCTATAATTCACCCCTCCACTTT. It specifies CASSVNSYNSPLHF.

V and J are TRBV9 and TRBJ2-2; 7 nucleotides align to TRBD1. After removal of 1 base from V and 6 bases from J, the junction contained 6 bases not matched to a gene. The CDR3 has 15 residues. Germline V gives CDR1 SGDLS, CDR2 YYNGEE. CDR3 DNA sequence: TGTGCCAGCAGCGTAAAGGCAGGGGGAGCCGGGGAGCTGTTTTTT. This gives the protein CASSVKAGGAGELFF.

The chain combines TRBV18 with TRBJ2-3, with unresolved D. Trimming shortened V by 5 bases and J by 2 bases, and 14 bases separated the two germline ends. CDR1 is KGHSH, CDR2 LQKENI, per germline. The CDR3 runs to 15 residues. The chain's CDR3 is CASSTRRQDTDTQYF. The CDR3 coding sequence is TGTGCCAGCTCAACGAGACGACAAGACACAGATACGCAGTATTTT.

The chain is built from TRBV28 and TRBJ2-7, with D unresolved. Germline V gene lookup returns CDR1 MDHEN and CDR2 SYDVKM. V lost 7 bases and J lost 2, with 6 bases in between. The CDR3 totals 11 residues. The DNA of the CDR3 is TGTGCCAGCACAACCGCCTACGAGCAGTACTTC. Protein sequence: CASTTAYEQYF.